These 2 T cell receptor beta chains came from one sample sequenced in a study of technical replicates of blood from several donors. Only in-frame clones appear in the TCRdb table, and some are missing; sequencing was by immunoSEQ multiplex PCR. The data hold more than 65,000 clones, with just under 95% observed a single time. The specimen sequenced was T cells isolated from PBMCs. The receptor source for this set is a human donor in good health.

The gene calls are TRBV10-3 and TRBJ2-5, with 8 positions matching TRBD2. V trimming: 7 bases; J trimming: 5 bases; junction bases outside the gene matches: 6. The CDR3 length is 13 residues. Germline-derived CDR1 and CDR2 are ENHRY and SYGVKD. CDR3 bases: TGTGCCATCAAGGGACTAGACGTGGAGACCCAGTACTTC. It codes for CAIKGLDVETQYF.

V is TRBV30 and J is TRBJ2-1; 11 bases are a match to TRBD2. V gave up 3 bases and J gave up 7 bases; unmatched junction bases: 20. The germline CDR1 and CDR2 sequences are GTSNPN and SVGIG (reference sequence). The CDR3 has 19 amino acids. The DNA of the CDR3 is TGTGCCTGGAGGGTCCCGGTTAACCATAGGGGACTAGCGGTGAATGAGCAGTTCTTC. As protein: CAWRVPVNHRGLAVNEQFF.